The clone carrying this T cell receptor (beta chain) was detected a few times. This specimen comes from a study of blood T cells in healthy people across ages. Trimming stripped 2 bases from V and 8 bases from J, with 12 bases between. This CDR3 comprises 14 residues. Healthy Russian Caucasian donors spanned ages roughly 6 to 100 years. Together with a sample-barcoded 5' primer, a J-beta primer mix was included in a second PCR lasting about 7 to 11 cycles. TCRdb re-analysed the 5' RACE reads in MiXCR, keeping a single row per CDR3 protein. The table includes over 950,000 distinct CDR3 sequences, roughly two fifths detected once.

The sequencing input was blood. The TCR originated in a man younger than 35 in good health. The rearrangement joins TRBV12-3 or TRBV12-4 to TRBJ1-4; possible D gene TRBD1, 5 bases. The CDR3 DNA sequence: TGTGCCAGCAGTTTATCTCAGGGACGCGAAAAACTGTTTTTT. This gives the protein CASSLSQGREKLFF.